This TCR beta chain derives from a study of blood T cell repertoires in COVID-19 (dated by TCRdb to between 2020 and 2021). Some background on the complete study: The collaborator samples originated in the United States, Italy and Spain and spanned the acute and convalescent phases of COVID-19. The material from the prospective study consisted of cDNA or gDNA derived from T cells, B-cell-depleted T cells, or PBMCs. Nearly every sample came with metadata listing a de-identified subject ID, COVID-19 status, age in years and sex. The dataset comprised deeply sampled blood TCRbeta repertoires from subjects exposed to, actively infected with, or recovered from COVID-19. The samples were drawn from the first 160 participants of the ongoing ImmuneRACE study and from 1,200 or so subjects provided by 6 global collaborators. Where HLA class I and class II types were available, the types were taken from metadata supplied by the sample provider, not from assay-based typing. A freely available public database, intended as a resource for researchers studying the immune response to SARS-CoV-2, is where the repertoires were released.

To note about this clone: Its target antigen remains unknown. No base quality values were provided; no much bigger clone lies one nucleotide off.

The collaborating institutions used their own protocols to collect whole blood in K2EDTA tubes. For TCRbeta analysis, collaborator samples were shipped as frozen whole blood, as isolated PBMCs, or as DNA extracted from either sample type. Overall results and qualifications from the work: The amount of clinical and demographic metadata varied by source and participant and was provided uncurated.

The immunoSEQ Assay, a bias-controlled multiplex PCR, was used to amplify TCRbeta CDR3 regions from genomic DNA. The study's own analysis went as follows. Nucleated cell counts per sample were estimated from amplification of reference gene primers within the assay. Sequence reads were collapsed and filtered to measure the absolute abundance of every unique TCRbeta CDR3 rearrangement. Productive Simpson clonality was computed per sample as the square root of Simpson's diversity index over productive rearrangements. As stored in TCRdb, this immuneACCESS dataset retains in-frame rearrangements with V and J assigned. A fraction of the clones does not appear; measured against another copy, unresolved V genes explain less than half of the discrepancy, and the remainder lacks a known reason. The DNA was the basis for D and trimming; V, J and clone size are from that table. Within this sample are 63,000 or so clones, with around 86% of them counted one time only. The biggest ten clones account for around 3.9% of the sample.

The CDR3, cysteine through phenylalanine, is 17 amino acids long. Only the CDR3 part of the read is kept: 51 bases, read in frame from the first base. Germline trimming: 3 bases from V, 1 base from J; junction bases outside gene matches: 6. CDR1 KGHSH and CDR2 LQKENI were looked up in the germline V gene. Input material: peripheral blood. The chain uses TRBV18 and TRBJ2-3, with 11 middle bases fitting TRBD2. This receptor was taken from a man aged 65 to 85 with active COVID-19. The nucleotides are TGTGCCAGCTCACCCGGACTAGCGGGCCGCGGCACAGATACGCAGTATTTT. Its amino acids are CASSPGLAGRGTDTQYF.